This record concerns one T cell receptor beta chain sequence. The sample belongs to a study of blood T cell repertoires in COVID-19. Repertoires were generated with immunoSEQ multiplex PCR, while TCRdb's copy carries only in-frame clones and drops some. The sample holds roughly 140,000 clones, 79% seen once. V gave up 6 bases and J gave up 5 bases; unmatched junction bases: 8. The germline CDR1 and CDR2 sequences are MDHEN and SYDVKM. This CDR3 is built from 14 residues. This chain joins TRBV28 and TRBJ1-2; TRBD1 matches 8 bases. Material: peripheral blood. The sequence was collected from a man aged 50 or older with active or convalescent COVID-19. CDR3 nucleotides: TGTGCCAGCAGCCAGGGACAGGAGAGGTATGGCTACACCTTC. Amino acids: CASSQGQERYGYTF.